This entry features one T cell receptor (beta chain) sequence. V was clipped by 7 bases and J by 4 bases; unmatched bases: 8. This CDR3 region has 15 residues. Germline values: CDR1 MDHEN, CDR2 SYDVKM. This sample is drawn from a study of shared clonotypes between healthy human individuals. The assay was immunoSEQ multiplex PCR, and TCRdb's table has in-frame clones only and misses some. The sample has approximately 1,000,000 clones, around 78% seen once. Sequenced sample: memory CD4+ T cells from PBMCs. Subset denoted: CD45RA-negative fraction. The receptor was derived from a man aged 18 to 30 in good health. Some clones in this sample may be carry-over from other donors' samples. The chain is built from TRBV28 and TRBJ1-5; TRBD1 agrees at 9 bases. Written as DNA, the CDR3 is TGTGCCAGCATCCTCGGGACAGGGAATAATCAGCCCCAGCATTTT. Residues: CASILGTGNNQPQHF.